This TCR beta chain was recovered during a study of post-analysis software for immune sequencing data. Study context: Both relapsing-remitting and secondary progressive multiple sclerosis featured among the disease courses, as did progressive-relapsing multiple sclerosis. The study, taken as a whole, reports: Normalized Chao1 diversity was significantly reduced in patients versus controls. When patients were compared with controls, about five TRBV segments were more frequent, TRBV5-6, TRBV5-1 and TRBV20-1 among them.

This clonotype was observed at least ten times. Its target is not known. This CDR3 has 15 amino acids. Trimming removed 3 bases from V and 6 bases from J; junction bases left unmatched: 8. Per germline, CDR1 SGHRS and CDR2 YFSETQ. Tagging with unique molecular identifiers was a feature of the TCR beta cDNA libraries. The authors obtained approximately 540,000 cDNA molecules from roughly 1 to 10 million T cells. TCRdb re-called the PCR reads through MiXCR, storing one row per CDR3 protein. The repertoire has over 250,000 distinct CDR3 sequences, about 38% of them found once; the top ten carry 4% to 5.5%.

The sequence derives from a girl under 18 with multiple sclerosis. Sequenced sample: blood. V usage is TRBV5-1 and J usage is TRBJ2-3; 9 bases are shared with TRBD1. Written as DNA, the CDR3 is TGCGCCAGCAGCTCTGTACAGGGGGCGCCCGATACGCAGTATTTT. Its protein product is CASSSVQGAPDTQYF.